What follows is one TCR beta chain and its context. The CDR3 spans 12 residues. V dropped 4 bases and J dropped 15 bases, with 17 bases sitting between them. Germline V gives CDR1 SGDLS, CDR2 YYNGEE. This record comes from a study of cytomegalovirus exposure and HLA in healthy donors. PCR amplification relied on 60 Vbeta primers (plus 13 Jbeta primers). The assay was immunoSEQ multiplex PCR, and TCRdb's table has in-frame clones only and misses some. The sample includes 100,000 to 150,000 clones, 65% to 80% of them seen just once. The clonotype originates from a woman aged 40 to 50 in good health and CMV-seronegative. The sample was PBMCs. The chain has TRBV9 and TRBJ2-1; a possible D gene is TRBD2 (5 bases). Here the CDR3 reads CASSSGLTPPFF. CDR3 nucleotide sequence: TGTGCCAGCAGCTCAGGACTTACCCCCCCGTTCTTC. The variable domain in full, completed from reference TRBV9 and TRBJ2-1, reads DSGVTQTPKHLITATGQRVTLRCSPRSGDLSVYWYQQSLDQGLQFLIQYYNGEERAKGNILERFSAQQFPDLHSELNLSSLELGDSALYFCASSSGLTPPFFGPGTRLTVL.